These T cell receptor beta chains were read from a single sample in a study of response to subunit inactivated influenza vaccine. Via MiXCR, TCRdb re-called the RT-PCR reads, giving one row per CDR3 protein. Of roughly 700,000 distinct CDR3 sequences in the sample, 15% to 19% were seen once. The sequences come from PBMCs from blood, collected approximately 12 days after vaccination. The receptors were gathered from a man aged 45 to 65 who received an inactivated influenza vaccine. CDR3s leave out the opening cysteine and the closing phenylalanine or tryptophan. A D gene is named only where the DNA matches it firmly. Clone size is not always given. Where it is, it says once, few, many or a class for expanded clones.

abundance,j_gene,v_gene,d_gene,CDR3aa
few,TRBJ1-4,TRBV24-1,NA,ATSDSTVPNEKLF
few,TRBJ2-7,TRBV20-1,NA,SATGPSLFPYEQY
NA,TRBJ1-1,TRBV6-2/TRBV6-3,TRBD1,ASSPQTGRRQNTEAF
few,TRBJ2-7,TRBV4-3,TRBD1,ASSQDEGAGEQY
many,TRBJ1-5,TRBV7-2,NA,ASSQQENQPQH
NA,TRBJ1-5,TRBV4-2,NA,ASSQGDGGAIHQPQH
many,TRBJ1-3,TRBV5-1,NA,ASSFGPSGNTIY
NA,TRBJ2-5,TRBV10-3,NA,AIRGGLQETQY
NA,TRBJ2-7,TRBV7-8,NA,ASSFDRIYEQY
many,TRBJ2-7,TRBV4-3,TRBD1,ASSQWTGNGEQY
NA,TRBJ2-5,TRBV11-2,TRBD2,ASTMGLAGPREETQY
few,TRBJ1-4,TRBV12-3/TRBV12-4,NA,ASSFTVNEKLF
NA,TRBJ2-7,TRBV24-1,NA,ATSDYNEQY
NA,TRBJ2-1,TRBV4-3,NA,ASSQSRDLDNEQF
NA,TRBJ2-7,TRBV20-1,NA,SAAPRTSTYEQY
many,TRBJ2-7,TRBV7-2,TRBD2,ASSWGGEQY
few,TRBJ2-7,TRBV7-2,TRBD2,ASSLAVFSGTSYEQY
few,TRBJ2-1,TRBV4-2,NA,ASSQSHPPAYNEQF
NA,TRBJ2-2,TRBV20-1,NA,SARGDRFSTGELF
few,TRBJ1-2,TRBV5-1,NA,ASTLRPVEVNYGYT
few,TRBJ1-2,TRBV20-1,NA,SAPDPGRQGYT
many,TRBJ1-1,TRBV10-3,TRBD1,AISESARGQAF